The subject of this entry is one TCR beta chain. In the naive CD8 group, cells lacked CD45RO and were positively selected for CCR7, so terminally differentiated effector memory CD45RA+ cells were left out. The method was immunoSEQ multiplex PCR; TCRdb's version includes in-frame clones alone and lacks a portion of them. The sample records about 2.2 million clones, around 95% being singletons. This entry comes from a study of shared clonotypes between healthy human individuals. Sequencing was done on a sample of naive CD8+ T cells from PBMCs. This receptor was identified in a man aged 18 to 29 in good health. Some clones in this sample may be carry-over from other donors' samples.

The CDR3 DNA reads TGTGCCAGCAGTTTCCCAGCGGCCCTAGCCAAAAACATTCAGTACTTC. Protein product: CASSFPAALAKNIQYF. The chain has TRBV28 and TRBJ2-4; D might be TRBD2 (5 bases). In germline, CDR1 is MDHEN, CDR2 SYDVKM. V was trimmed by 3 bases and J by 0 bases, leaving 12 bases between them. CDR3 size: 16 residues.